These T cell receptor beta chains were read from a single sample in a study of blood T cell repertoires in COVID-19. The repertoire was sequenced with immunoSEQ multiplex PCR; TCRdb's copy has only in-frame clones and lacks some. Here the sample spans fewer than 450,000 clones, 80% to 95% being singletons. Sequencing was performed on PBMCs or T cells enriched from blood (not recorded which). The source is a man aged 18 to 29 who had recovered from COVID-19. CDR3s include the opening cysteine and the closing phenylalanine or tryptophan. D genes are given only for firm matches. Clone size, where shown, is once, few, many, or a class for clones that have expanded.

clone size: .
V gene: TRBV30
J gene: TRBJ1-4
D gene: TRBD1
CDR3 protein: CACWTGRNELDTEKLFF
CDR3 DNA: TGTGCCTGTTGGACAGGCAGAAACGAACTAGACACTGAAAAACTGTTTTTT

clone size: .
V gene: TRBV2
J gene: TRBJ2-2
D gene: .
CDR3 protein: CASSENTRTSGELFF
CDR3 DNA: TGTGCCAGCAGTGAAAATACTAGAACGTCCGGGGAGCTGTTTTTT

clone size: .
V gene: TRBV19
J gene: TRBJ1-6
D gene: .
CDR3 protein: CASSTKYWNERAKGNSPLHF
CDR3 DNA: TGTGCCAGTAGTACAAAGTATTGGAATGAACGAGCGAAGGGGAATTCACCCCTCCACTTT

clone size: .
V gene: TRBV7-9
J gene: TRBJ1-2
D gene: .
CDR3 protein: CASKGDGNYGYTF
CDR3 DNA: TGTGCCAGCAAGGGGGACGGTAACTATGGCTACACCTTC

clone size: .
V gene: TRBV30
J gene: TRBJ1-6
D gene: .
CDR3 protein: CAWGWPTGTYNSPLHF
CDR3 DNA: TGTGCCTGGGGGTGGCCGACGGGGACCTATAATTCACCCCTCCACTTT

clone size: once
V gene: TRBV3-1/TRBV3-2
J gene: TRBJ2-5
D gene: .
CDR3 protein: CASSQGLWEDGTQYF
CDR3 DNA: TGTGCCAGCAGCCAAGGACTATGGGAGGATGGGACCCAGTACTTC

clone size: .
V gene: TRBV6-5
J gene: TRBJ1-1
D gene: TRBD1
CDR3 protein: CASSYLTGGTEAFF
CDR3 DNA: TGTGCCAGCAGTTACCTGACAGGGGGCACTGAAGCTTTCTTT

clone size: .
V gene: TRBV2
J gene: TRBJ2-5
D gene: TRBD2
CDR3 protein: CASRRELLGQETQYF
CDR3 DNA: TGTGCCAGCAGGCGGGAGCTCTTGGGGCAAGAGACCCAGTACTTC

clone size: .
V gene: TRBV5-4
J gene: TRBJ2-7
D gene: TRBD1
CDR3 protein: CASSLSGTDTYEQYF
CDR3 DNA: TGTGCCAGCAGCTTGTCTGGGACAGACACCTACGAGCAGTACTTC

clone size: .
V gene: TRBV6-5
J gene: TRBJ1-2
D gene: .
CDR3 protein: CASSYSRLRGTYGYTF
CDR3 DNA: TGTGCCAGCAGTTACTCTCGGTTACGGGGGACCTATGGCTACACCTTC

clone size: .
V gene: TRBV11-2
J gene: TRBJ1-2
D gene: .
CDR3 protein: CASSSGWGGYTF
CDR3 DNA: TGTGCCAGCAGCTCCGGATGGGGCGGCTACACCTTC